The 6 T cell receptor beta chains listed next were all sequenced from one sample in a study of cytomegalovirus exposure and HLA in healthy donors. 60 Vbeta and 13 Jbeta primers were used in PCR. The data were produced by immunoSEQ multiplex PCR, yet TCRdb's version contains in-frame clones alone and is incomplete. The data contain some 130,000 clones, around 80% of them seen just once; the ten biggest clones take up about 2%. Sequenced input: PBMCs. Every receptor here comes from a young man in good health and CMV-seronegative.

The chain links TRBV7-8 to TRBJ2-5; weak D call: TRBD1 (5 bases). The CDR3 is made up of 14 amino acids. Per the germline V gene, CDR1 is SGHVS and CDR2 is FQNEAQ. V was clipped by 1 base and J by 10 bases, with 16 bases between them. In nucleotides, the CDR3 is TGTGCCAGCAGCTTAGGGGGCAGTTCAATGGACCAGTACTTC. Its translation is CASSLGGSSMDQYF.

This chain uses TRBV28 with TRBJ1-4; tentatively, D is TRBD1 (6 bases). This CDR3 is built from 14 residues. Between the trimmed V and J ends, which lost 8 bases and 8 bases, there was a span of 18 bases. Germline loops: CDR1 MDHEN, CDR2 SYDVKM. CDR3 protein: CASGRGGSREKLFF. The DNA for the CDR3 is TGTGCCAGCGGGCGCGGGGGCAGTAGGGAAAAACTGTTTTTT.

The genes are TRBV18 and TRBJ1-1; no definite D call. V lost 3 bases to trimming and J lost 1 base, with 9 bases between them. The CDR3 extends over 14 amino acids. Germline V gene sequence: CDR1 KGHSH, CDR2 LQKENI. In DNA form, the CDR3 reads TGTGCCAGCTCACCGGTATACGGGAACACTGAAGCTTTCTTT. Protein product: CASSPVYGNTEAFF.

The V call is TRBV5-8, the J call TRBJ1-1; unclear D gene. Trimming stripped 0 bases from V and 5 bases from J, with 8 bases between. The CDR3 has 13 amino acids. Germline CDR1 reads SGHTS; CDR2 reads YDEGEE. The CDR3 bases are TGTGCCAGCAGCTTGGGGTCCAGGACTGAAGCTTTCTTT. Amino acid sequence: CASSLGSRTEAFF.

Ten or more counts support this clone. V and J are TRBV6-1 and TRBJ1-5; no firm D call. Germline CDR1 is MNHNS and CDR2 is SASEGT. The V end lost 8 bases, the J end lost 4 bases, and 12 bases lay between the germline ends. The CDR3 sequence is 13 residues long. For the CDR3, the DNA is TGTGCCAGCCAATGGGAGGGTAATCAGCCCCAGCATTTT. Protein product: CASQWEGNQPQHF.

The rearrangement links TRBV5-4 to TRBJ2-7; 10 nucleotides align to TRBD1. Per germline, CDR1 SGHNT and CDR2 YYREEE (reference sequence). The trim removed 7 bases at V and 3 bases at J, leaving 10 bases unmatched. The CDR3 is made up of 15 amino acids. The CDR3 region has the DNA TGTGCCAGCTCCTCCGGGACAGGGGATTTCTACGAGCAGTACTTC. Amino acid sequence: CASSSGTGDFYEQYF. Combining the CDR3 with reference TRBV5-4 and TRBJ2-7 gives the whole variable domain ETGVTQSPTHLIKTRGQQVTLRCSSQSGHNTVSWYQQALGQGPQFIFQYYREEENGRGNFPPRFSGLQFPNYSSELNVNALELDDSALYLCASSSGTGDFYEQYFGPGTRLTVT.